Listed here are 11 T cell receptor beta chains from one sample, sequenced in a study of tumour-infiltrating T cells in Burkitt lymphoma. Data came from immunoSEQ multiplex PCR; TCRdb stores just in-frame clones and leaves some out. Altogether a few thousand clones are present, about 15% being singletons, with the ten largest covering around 10%. Sequencing was done on a sample of tumor tissue. The origin of the receptors is a human donor with Burkitt lymphoma.

This chain links TRBV5-1 with TRBJ2-7; D remains unclear. The CDR3 loop spans 14 amino acids. Germline CDR1 SGHRS, CDR2 YFSETQ. The V end lost 2 bases, the J end lost 2 bases, and 11 bases lay between the germline ends. The CDR3 DNA sequence: TGCGCCAGCAGCTTACCTGGACCCCCCTACGAGCAGTACTTC. Translating gives CASSLPGPPYEQYF.

This clone was seen more than once but under ten times. V gene TRBV4-1 combines with J gene TRBJ1-6; D might be TRBD1 (5 bases). V shed 0 bases and J shed 6 bases, with 18 bases lying between them. This CDR3 contains 18 residues. Germline CDR1 reads MGHRA; CDR2 reads YSYEKL. CDR3 amino acids: CASSQDLVGGLTNSPLHF. The CDR3 nucleotides read TGCGCCAGCAGCCAAGATCTGGTGGGGGGTTTGACTAATTCACCCCTCCACTTT.

This clone was observed a handful of times. The chain is built from TRBV19 and TRBJ1-5; no definite D call. V was trimmed by 6 bases and J by 0 bases, leaving 15 bases between them. Germline V gene data show CDR1 as LNHDA and CDR2 as SQIVND (reference sequence). This CDR3 has 16 residues. CDR3 coding DNA: TGTGCCAGTAGGAGGGAAGGAGGGTATAGCAATCAGCCCCAGCATTTT. Its protein product is CASRREGGYSNQPQHF.

V usage is TRBV20-1 and J usage is TRBJ2-3; D may match TRBD1 or TRBD2 (5 bases each). V lost 5 bases and J lost 11, with 11 bases in between. The CDR3 has 10 residues. Germline CDR1 reads DFQATT; CDR2 reads SNEGSKA (reference sequence). The CDR3: CSAGDLLQYF. The CDR3 DNA reads TGCAGTGCTGGGGACCTCCTGCAGTATTTT.

The J gene is TRBJ2-2, the V gene TRBV29-1, with TRBD1 matching 9 bases. The CDR3 is 13 residues long. Germline lookup yields CDR1 SQVTM and CDR2 ANQGSEA. Trimming cost V 6 bases and J 5 bases; bases outside gene matches: 4. The CDR3 nucleotides read TGCAGCGTAACAGGGGGCAAAACCGGGGAGCTGTTTTTT. It translates to CSVTGGKTGELFF.

This clone was picked up a small number of times. This same CDR3 is encoded by further DNA sequences in the sample. The chain joins TRBV6-1 to TRBJ2-2; possibly TRBD2 for D (6 bases). This CDR3 is built from 14 residues. Germline loops: CDR1 MNHNS, CDR2 SASEGT. Deletions cut 2 bases from V and 5 bases from J, with 9 bases between. CDR3 DNA: TGTGCCAGCAGTGAATATGGGGGGACCGGGGAGCTGTTTTTT. This gives the protein CASSEYGGTGELFF.

This clone was picked up a small number of times. V is TRBV11-2 and J is TRBJ2-2; 9 bases map to TRBD1. In germline, CDR1 is SGHAT, CDR2 FQNNGV. The CDR3 spans 16 residues. The junction had 9 bases not matched to a gene; V was cut back by 5 bases and J by 5 bases. The CDR3 DNA follows: TGTGCCAGCAGCGCGGGACAGGGAGTGAGGACCGGGGAGCTGTTTTTT. Its translation: CASSAGQGVRTGELFF. The whole variable domain, remainder taken from reference TRBV11-2 and TRBJ2-2, is EAGVAQSPRYKIIEKRQSVAFWCNPISGHATLYWYQQILGQGPKLLIQFQNNGVVDDSQLPKDRFSAERLKGVDSTLKIQPAKLEDSAVYLCASSAGQGVRTGELFFGEGSRLTVL.

Remarks on this clone: Its ends do not fully match the called genes, so a read error is possible. This sequence joins TRBV5-1 and TRBJ2-3, with D perhaps matching TRBD1 or TRBD2 (6 bases each). The CDR3 runs 14 residues. Germline CDR1 and CDR2: SGHRS and YFSETQ. CDR3 DNA: TGCGCCAGCAGTTTGGCAGGGGAGGCAGATACGCAGTATTTT. Its translation: CASSLAGEADTQYF. The full variable domain, with the rest looked up from reference TRBV5-1 and TRBJ2-3, is KAGVTQTPRYLIKTRGQQVTLSCSPISGHRSVSWYQQTPGQGLQFLFEYFSETQRNKGNFPGRFSGRQFSNSRSEMNVSTLELGDSALYLCASSLAGEADTQYFGPGTRLTVL.

The V call is TRBV23-1, the J call TRBJ1-2; 10 nucleotides line up with TRBD1. TRBV23-1 is annotated as an ORF whose role is uncertain. The CDR3 loop spans 19 amino acids. With 2 bases clipped from V and 2 bases from J, the junction kept 14 bases outside the gene matches. CDR3: CASSQIGGQGRVWNYGYTF. The CDR3 region has the DNA TGCGCCAGCAGTCAAATAGGGGGACAGGGGAGAGTTTGGAACTATGGCTACACCTTC.

The chain uses TRBV4-2 and TRBJ1-6; maybe TRBD1 (5 bases). The CDR3 spans 15 residues. Germline loops: CDR1 LGHNA, CDR2 YNFKEQ. V gave up 0 bases and J gave up 6 bases, with 9 bases separating them. The CDR3 bases are TGTGCCAGCAGCCAAGAGACAGTCCTTAATTCACCCCTCCACTTT. It translates to CASSQETVLNSPLHF.

The chain is built from TRBV2 and TRBJ1-1; TRBD1 might be the D (6 bases). Trimming stripped 5 bases from V and 6 bases from J, with 19 bases between. This CDR3 is built from 15 residues. CDR1 SNHLY and CDR2 FYNNEI come from the germline V gene. This CDR3 reads CASSRNLRGAAEAFF. CDR3 DNA sequence: TGTGCCAGCAGTCGAAACCTGAGGGGGGCGGCTGAAGCTTTCTTT.